The source of this T cell receptor (beta chain) is a study of T cells in localized non-small cell lung cancer. This clone showed up just a few times. The repertoire was sequenced with immunoSEQ multiplex PCR; TCRdb's copy has only in-frame clones and lacks some. The sample lists more than 25,000 clones, around 90% seen once, with less than 6% in the top ten. Between the trimmed V and J ends, which lost 2 bases and 2 bases, there was a span of 10 bases. Germline V gene data show CDR1 as MGHDK and CDR2 as SYGVNS. The CDR3 has 14 amino acids. The source material was PBMCs, sampled before any cancer treatment. The chain uses TRBV25-1 and TRBJ2-7; weak D call: TRBD1 (5 bases). The source is a man aged 35-69 years with stage II lung adenocarcinoma. The CDR3 sequence is CASSEGPGPYEQYF. In DNA, the CDR3 is TGTGCCAGCAGTGAAGGCCCAGGGCCCTACGAGCAGTACTTC.